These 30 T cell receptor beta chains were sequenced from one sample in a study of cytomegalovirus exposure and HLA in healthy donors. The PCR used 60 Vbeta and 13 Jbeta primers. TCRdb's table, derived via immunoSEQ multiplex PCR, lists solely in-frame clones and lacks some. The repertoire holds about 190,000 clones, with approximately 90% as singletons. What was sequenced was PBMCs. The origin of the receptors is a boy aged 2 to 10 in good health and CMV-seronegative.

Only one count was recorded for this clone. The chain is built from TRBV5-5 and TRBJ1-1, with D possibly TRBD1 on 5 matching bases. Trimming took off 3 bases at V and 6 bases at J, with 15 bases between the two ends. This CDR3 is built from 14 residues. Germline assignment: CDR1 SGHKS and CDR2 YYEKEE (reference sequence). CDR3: CASSSAGRGPEAFF. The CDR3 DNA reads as TGTGCCAGCAGCTCCGCGGGACGCGGCCCTGAAGCTTTCTTT.

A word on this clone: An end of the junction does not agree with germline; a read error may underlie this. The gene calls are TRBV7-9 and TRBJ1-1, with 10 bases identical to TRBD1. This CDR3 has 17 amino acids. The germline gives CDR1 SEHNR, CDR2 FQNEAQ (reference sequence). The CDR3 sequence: CSSSLKGTGDRNTEAFF. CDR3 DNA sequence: TGTTCCAGCAGCTTAAAGGGGACAGGGGATCGGAACACTGAAGCTTTCTTT.

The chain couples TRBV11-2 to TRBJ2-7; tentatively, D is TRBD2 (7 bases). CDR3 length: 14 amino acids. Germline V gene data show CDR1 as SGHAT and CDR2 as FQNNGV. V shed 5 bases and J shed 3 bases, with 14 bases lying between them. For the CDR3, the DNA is TGTGCCAGCAGCCCCCGCGGGGGCAGCTACGAGCAGTACTTC. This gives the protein CASSPRGGSYEQYF.

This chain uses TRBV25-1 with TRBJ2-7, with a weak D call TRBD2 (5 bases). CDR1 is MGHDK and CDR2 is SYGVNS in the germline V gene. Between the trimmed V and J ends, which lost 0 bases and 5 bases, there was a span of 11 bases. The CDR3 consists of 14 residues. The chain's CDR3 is CASSEYRPGDEQYF. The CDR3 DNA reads TGTGCCAGCAGTGAATATCGTCCCGGGGACGAGCAGTACTTC.

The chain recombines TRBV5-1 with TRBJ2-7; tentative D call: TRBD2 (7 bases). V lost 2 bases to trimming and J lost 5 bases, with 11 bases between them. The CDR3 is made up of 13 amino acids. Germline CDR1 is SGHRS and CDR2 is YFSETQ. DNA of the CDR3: TGCGCCAGCAGCTTCTCGGGGGGCGACGAGCAGTACTTC. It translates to CASSFSGGDEQYF.

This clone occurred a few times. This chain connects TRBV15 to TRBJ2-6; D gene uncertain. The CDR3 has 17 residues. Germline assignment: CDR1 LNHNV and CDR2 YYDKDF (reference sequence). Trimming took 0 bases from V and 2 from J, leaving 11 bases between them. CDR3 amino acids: CATSRDGLSAGANVLTF. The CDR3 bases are TGTGCCACCAGCAGAGACGGTCTCTCTGCTGGGGCCAACGTCCTGACTTTC. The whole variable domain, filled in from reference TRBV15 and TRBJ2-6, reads DAMVIQNPRYQVTQFGKPVTLSCSQTLNHNVMYWYQQKSSQAPKLLFHYYDKDFNNEADTPDNFQSRRPNTSFCFLDIRSPGLGDTAMYLCATSRDGLSAGANVLTFGAGSRLTVL.

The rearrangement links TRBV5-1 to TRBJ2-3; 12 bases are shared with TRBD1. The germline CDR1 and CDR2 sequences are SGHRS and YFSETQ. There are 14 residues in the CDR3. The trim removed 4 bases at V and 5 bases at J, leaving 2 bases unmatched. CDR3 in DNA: TGCGCCAGCAGCGGGACAGGGGGCCTAGATACGCAGTATTTT. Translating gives CASSGTGGLDTQYF.

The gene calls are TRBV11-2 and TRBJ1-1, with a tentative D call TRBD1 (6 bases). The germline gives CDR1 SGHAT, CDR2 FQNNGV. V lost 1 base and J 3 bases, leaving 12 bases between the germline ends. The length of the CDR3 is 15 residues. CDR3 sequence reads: CASSLARGMDTEAFF. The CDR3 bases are TGTGCCAGCAGCTTAGCGAGGGGGATGGACACTGAAGCTTTCTTT.

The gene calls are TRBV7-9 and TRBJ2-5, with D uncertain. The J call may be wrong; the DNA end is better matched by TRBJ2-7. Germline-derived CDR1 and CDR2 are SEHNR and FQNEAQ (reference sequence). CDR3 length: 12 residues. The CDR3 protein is CASSLAFREQYF. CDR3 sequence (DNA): TGTGCCAGCAGCTTAGCGTTTCGCGAGCAGTACTTC.

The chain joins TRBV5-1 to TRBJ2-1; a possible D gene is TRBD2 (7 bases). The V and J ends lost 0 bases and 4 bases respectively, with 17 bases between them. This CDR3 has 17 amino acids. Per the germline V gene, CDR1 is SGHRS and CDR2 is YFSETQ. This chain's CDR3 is CASSLARGGEIYNEQFF. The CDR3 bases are TGCGCCAGCAGCTTGGCAAGGGGGGGGGAAATTTACAATGAGCAGTTCTTC.

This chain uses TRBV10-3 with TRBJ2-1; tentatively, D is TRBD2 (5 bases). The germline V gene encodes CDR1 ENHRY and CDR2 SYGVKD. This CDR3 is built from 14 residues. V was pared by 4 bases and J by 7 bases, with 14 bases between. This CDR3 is CAISGLTGMNEQFF. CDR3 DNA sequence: TGTGCCATCAGTGGGTTAACCGGGATGAATGAGCAGTTCTTC.

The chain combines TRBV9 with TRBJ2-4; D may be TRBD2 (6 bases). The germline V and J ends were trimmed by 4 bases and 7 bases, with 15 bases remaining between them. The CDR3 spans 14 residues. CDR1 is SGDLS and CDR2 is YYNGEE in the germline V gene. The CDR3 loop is CASSLRLDRNIQYF. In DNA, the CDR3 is TGTGCCAGCAGCCTCCGACTAGATCGGAACATTCAGTACTTC.

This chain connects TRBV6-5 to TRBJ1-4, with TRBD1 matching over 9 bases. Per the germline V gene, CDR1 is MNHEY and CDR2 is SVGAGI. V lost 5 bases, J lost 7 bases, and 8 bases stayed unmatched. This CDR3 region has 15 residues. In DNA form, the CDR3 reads TGTGCCAGCAGTCGAACGGGACAGGGCGGTGAAAAACTGTTTTTT. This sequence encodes CASSRTGQGGEKLFF.

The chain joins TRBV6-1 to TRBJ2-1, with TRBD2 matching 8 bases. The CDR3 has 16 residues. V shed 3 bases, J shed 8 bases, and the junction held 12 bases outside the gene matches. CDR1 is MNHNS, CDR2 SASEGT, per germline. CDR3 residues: CASSDGFGGVGYEQFF. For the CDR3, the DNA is TGTGCCAGCAGTGATGGATTCGGGGGGGTCGGGTATGAGCAGTTCTTC.

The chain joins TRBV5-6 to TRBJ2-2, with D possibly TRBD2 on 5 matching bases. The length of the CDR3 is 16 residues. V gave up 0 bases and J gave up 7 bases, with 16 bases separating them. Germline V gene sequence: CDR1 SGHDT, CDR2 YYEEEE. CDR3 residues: CASSLEVALTDGELFF. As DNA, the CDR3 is TGTGCCAGCAGCTTGGAGGTAGCGCTCACGGACGGGGAGCTGTTTTTT.

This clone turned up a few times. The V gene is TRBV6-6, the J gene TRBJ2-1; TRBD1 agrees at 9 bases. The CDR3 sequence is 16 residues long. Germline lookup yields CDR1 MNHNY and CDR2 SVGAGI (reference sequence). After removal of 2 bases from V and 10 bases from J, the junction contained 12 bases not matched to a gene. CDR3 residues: CASSYPEGTGRKEQFF. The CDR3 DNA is TGTGCCAGCAGTTACCCGGAGGGGACAGGGCGAAAGGAGCAGTTCTTC.

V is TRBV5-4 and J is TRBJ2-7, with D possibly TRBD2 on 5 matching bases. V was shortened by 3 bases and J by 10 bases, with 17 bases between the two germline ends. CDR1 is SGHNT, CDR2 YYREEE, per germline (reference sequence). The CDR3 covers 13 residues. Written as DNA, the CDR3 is TGTGCCAGCAGCTCTAGGGTAGCGTCTGAACAGTACTTC. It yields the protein CASSSRVASEQYF.

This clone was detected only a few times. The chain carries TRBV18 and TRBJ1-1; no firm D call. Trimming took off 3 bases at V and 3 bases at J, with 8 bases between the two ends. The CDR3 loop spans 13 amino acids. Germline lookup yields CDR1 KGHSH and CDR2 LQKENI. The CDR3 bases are TGTGCCAGCTCACCTCTCCAGGACACTGAAGCTTTCTTT. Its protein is CASSPLQDTEAFF.

The CDR3, as DNA: TGTGCCAGCGCTGAGGGACACCTCAGCACAGATACGCAGTATTTT. Translating gives CASAEGHLSTDTQYF. The rearrangement links TRBV5-8 to TRBJ2-3; maybe TRBD1 (6 bases). V was trimmed by 7 bases and J by 0 bases, leaving 15 bases between them. Per germline, CDR1 SGHTS and CDR2 YDEGEE. The CDR3 consists of 15 residues.

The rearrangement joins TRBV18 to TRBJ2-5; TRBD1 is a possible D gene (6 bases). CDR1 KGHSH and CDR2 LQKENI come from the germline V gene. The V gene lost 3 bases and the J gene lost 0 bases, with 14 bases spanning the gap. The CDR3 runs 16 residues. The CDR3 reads CASSPLRTADQETQYF. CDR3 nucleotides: TGTGCCAGCTCACCGCTCCGGACAGCCGACCAAGAGACCCAGTACTTC.

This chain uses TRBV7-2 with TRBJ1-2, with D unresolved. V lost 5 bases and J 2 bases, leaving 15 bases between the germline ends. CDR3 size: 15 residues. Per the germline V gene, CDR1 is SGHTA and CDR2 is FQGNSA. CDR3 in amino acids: CASSPQVQLNYGYTF. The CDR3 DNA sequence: TGTGCCAGCAGCCCCCAGGTTCAGCTCAACTATGGCTACACCTTC. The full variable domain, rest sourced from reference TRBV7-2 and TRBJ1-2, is GAGVSQSPSNKVTEKGKDVELRCDPISGHTALYWYRQSLGQGLEFLIYFQGNSAPDKSGLPSDRFSAERTGGSVSTLTIQRTQQEDSAVYLCASSPQVQLNYGYTFGSGTRLTVV.

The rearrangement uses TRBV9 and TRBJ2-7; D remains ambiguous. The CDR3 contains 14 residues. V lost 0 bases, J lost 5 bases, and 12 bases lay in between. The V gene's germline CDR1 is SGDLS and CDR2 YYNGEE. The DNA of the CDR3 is TGTGCCAGCAGCGTAGGTGGGCCCCCGGACGAGCAGTACTTC. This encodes CASSVGGPPDEQYF. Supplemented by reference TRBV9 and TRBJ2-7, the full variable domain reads DSGVTQTPKHLITATGQRVTLRCSPRSGDLSVYWYQQSLDQGLQFLIQYYNGEERAKGNILERFSAQQFPDLHSELNLSSLELGDSALYFCASSVGGPPDEQYFGPGTRLTVT.

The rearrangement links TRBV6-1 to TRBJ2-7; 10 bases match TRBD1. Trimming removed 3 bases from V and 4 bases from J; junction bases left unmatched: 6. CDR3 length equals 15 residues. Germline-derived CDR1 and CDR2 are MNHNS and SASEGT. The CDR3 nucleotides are TGTGCCAGCAGTGAGGGACAGGGGATTAGGTACGAGCAGTACTTC. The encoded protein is CASSEGQGIRYEQYF.

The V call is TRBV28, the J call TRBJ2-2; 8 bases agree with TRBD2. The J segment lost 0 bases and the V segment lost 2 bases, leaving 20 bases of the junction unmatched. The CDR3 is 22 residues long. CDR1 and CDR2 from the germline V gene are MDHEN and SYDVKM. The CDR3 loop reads CASSLPVVGGGFPVANTGELFF. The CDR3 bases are TGTGCCAGCAGTTTACCCGTCGTGGGCGGGGGGTTTCCCGTCGCGAACACCGGGGAGCTGTTTTTT.

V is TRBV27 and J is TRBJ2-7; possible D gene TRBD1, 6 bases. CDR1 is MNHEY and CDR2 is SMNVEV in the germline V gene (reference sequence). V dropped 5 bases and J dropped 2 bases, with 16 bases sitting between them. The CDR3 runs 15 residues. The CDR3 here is CASSPGQILPYEQYF. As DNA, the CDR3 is TGTGCCAGCAGTCCCGGACAGATACTACCCTACGAGCAGTACTTC.

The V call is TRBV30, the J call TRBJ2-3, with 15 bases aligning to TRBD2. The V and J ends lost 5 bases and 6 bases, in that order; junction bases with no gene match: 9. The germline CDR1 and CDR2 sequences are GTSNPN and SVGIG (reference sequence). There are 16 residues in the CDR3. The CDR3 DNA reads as TGTGCCTGGCTCCTGGGACTAGCGGGGGGCGGGGATACGCAGTATTTT. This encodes CAWLLGLAGGGDTQYF.

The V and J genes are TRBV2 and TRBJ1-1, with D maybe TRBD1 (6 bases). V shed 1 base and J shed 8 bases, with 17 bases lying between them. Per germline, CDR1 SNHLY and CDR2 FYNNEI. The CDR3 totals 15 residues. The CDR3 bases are TGTGCCAGCAGTGAAGAAGGGGGGGCCGGGACCGAAGCTTTCTTT. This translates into CASSEEGGAGTEAFF.

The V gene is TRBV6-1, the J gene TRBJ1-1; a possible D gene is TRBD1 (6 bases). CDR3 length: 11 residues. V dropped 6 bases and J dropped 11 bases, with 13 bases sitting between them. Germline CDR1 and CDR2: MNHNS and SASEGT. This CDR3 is CASSWGQGAFF. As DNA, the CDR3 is TGTGCCAGCAGCTGGGGGCAGGGGGCTTTCTTT.

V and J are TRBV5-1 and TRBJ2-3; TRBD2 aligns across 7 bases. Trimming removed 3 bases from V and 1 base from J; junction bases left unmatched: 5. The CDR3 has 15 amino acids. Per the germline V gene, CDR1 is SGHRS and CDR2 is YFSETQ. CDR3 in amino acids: CASSSETSRTDTQYF. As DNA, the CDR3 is TGCGCCAGCAGCTCTGAGACTAGCCGCACAGATACGCAGTATTTT.

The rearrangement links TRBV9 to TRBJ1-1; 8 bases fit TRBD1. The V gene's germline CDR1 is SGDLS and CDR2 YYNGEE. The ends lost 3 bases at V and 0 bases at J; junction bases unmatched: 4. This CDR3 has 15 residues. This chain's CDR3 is CASSDPGGLNTEAFF. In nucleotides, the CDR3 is TGTGCCAGCAGCGATCCAGGGGGCCTGAACACTGAAGCTTTCTTT.